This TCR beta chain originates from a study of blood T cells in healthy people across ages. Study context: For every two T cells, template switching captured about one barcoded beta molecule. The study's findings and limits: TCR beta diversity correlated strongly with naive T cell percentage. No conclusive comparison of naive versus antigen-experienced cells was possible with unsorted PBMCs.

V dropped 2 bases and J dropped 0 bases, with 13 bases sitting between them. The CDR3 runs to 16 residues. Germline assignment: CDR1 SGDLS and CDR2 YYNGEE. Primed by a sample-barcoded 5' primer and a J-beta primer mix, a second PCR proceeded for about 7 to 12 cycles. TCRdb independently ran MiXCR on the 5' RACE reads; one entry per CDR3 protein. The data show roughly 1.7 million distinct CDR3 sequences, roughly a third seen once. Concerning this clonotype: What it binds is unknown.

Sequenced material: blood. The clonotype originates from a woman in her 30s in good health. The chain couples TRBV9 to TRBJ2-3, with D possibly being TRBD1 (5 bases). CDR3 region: CASSVQTGSSTDTQYF. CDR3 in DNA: TGTGCCAGCAGCGTCCAAACAGGCTCTAGCACAGATACGCAGTATTTT.